These 19 T cell receptor beta chains originate from one sample sequenced in a study of T cell responses to AZD1222 COVID-19 vaccine. Data came from immunoSEQ multiplex PCR; TCRdb stores just in-frame clones and leaves some out. This table holds about 42,000 clones, roughly 88% found once. This sample comprised peripheral blood, obtained 28 days after the second AZD1222 dose. The receptor source for this set is an adult who received the AZD1222 COVID-19 vaccine.

The genes are TRBV6-1 and TRBJ2-3; D call uncertain. With 1 base removed from V and 0 bases from J, the gap between germline ends came to 5 bases. The germline V gene has CDR1 MNHNS and CDR2 SASEGT. The CDR3 has 14 amino acids. CDR3: CASSEGPSTDTQYF. CDR3 DNA sequence: TGTGCCAGCAGTGAAGGCCCCAGCACAGATACGCAGTATTTT.

This clone has more than one count but fewer than ten. This chain uses TRBV7-7 with TRBJ2-2; TRBD2 agrees at 9 bases. V was clipped by 1 base and J by 14 bases; unmatched bases: 17. There are 17 residues in the CDR3. Germline loops: CDR1 SSHAT, CDR2 FNYEAQ (reference sequence). In DNA, the CDR3 is TGTGCCAGCAGCTTAGATCAAGCGGGGGGCCGGTCCGGTGTACTGTTTTTT. Translation gives CASSLDQAGGRSGVLFF.

The V and J genes are TRBV7-7 and TRBJ2-7; the match to TRBD1 covers 10 bases. This CDR3 is 15 amino acids long. CDR1 is SSHAT and CDR2 is FNYEAQ in the germline V gene (reference sequence). The V segment lost 2 bases and the J segment 1 base; nucleotides outside the gene matches: 2. CDR3 region: CASSLRTGGSYEQYF. The CDR3 nucleotides are TGTGCCAGCAGCTTAAGGACAGGGGGGTCCTACGAGCAGTACTTC.

The V and J genes are TRBV7-8 and TRBJ2-7; 8 nucleotides match TRBD2. Germline CDR1 SGHVS, CDR2 FQNEAQ. The length of the CDR3 is 16 residues. V gave up 6 bases and J gave up 0 bases; unmatched junction bases: 10. The CDR3 protein is CASSPIAGRSSYEQYF. CDR3 coding DNA: TGTGCCAGCAGTCCCATAGCGGGGAGGAGCTCCTACGAGCAGTACTTC.

The chain uses TRBV12-3 or TRBV12-4 and TRBJ1-2; 8 positions match TRBD1. Germline trimming cut 5 bases from V and 7 bases from J; bases unmatched to any gene: 3. The CDR3 spans 12 residues. CDR3 DNA sequence: TGTGCCAGCAGTCGGACAGGGACTGGCTACACCTTC. Its translation is CASSRTGTGYTF.

The V call is TRBV5-6, the J call TRBJ1-1; 8 bases line up with TRBD1. In germline, CDR1 is SGHDT, CDR2 YYEEEE. V shed 2 bases, J shed 11 bases, and the junction held 5 bases outside the gene matches. The CDR3 length is 12 residues. The chain's CDR3 is CASSFETGEAFF. The CDR3 nucleotides are TGTGCCAGCAGCTTTGAGACAGGGGAGGCTTTCTTT.

The chain employs TRBV5-1 and TRBJ2-7; D gene unclear. This CDR3 is 13 amino acids long. With 0 bases removed from V and 6 bases from J, the gap between germline ends came to 10 bases. Germline CDR1 and CDR2: SGHRS and YFSETQ. DNA for the CDR3: TGCGCCAGCAGCTTGGATGGCAGTGGCGAGCAGTACTTC. It specifies CASSLDGSGEQYF.

V and J are TRBV5-5 and TRBJ1-3; tentatively, D is TRBD1 (5 bases). Germline loops: CDR1 SGHKS, CDR2 YYEKEE (reference sequence). Trimming took off 0 bases at V and 4 bases at J, with 14 bases between the two ends. The CDR3 loop spans 16 amino acids. CDR3 nucleotides: TGTGCCAGCAGCTTGGCCGGGACTAACCTCGGAAACACCATATATTTT. This gives the protein CASSLAGTNLGNTIYF. Looking up the rest from reference TRBV5-5 and TRBJ1-3 gives the full variable domain: DAGVTQSPTHLIKTRGQQVTLRCSPISGHKSVSWYQQVLGQGPQFIFQYYEKEERGRGNFPDRFSARQFPNYSSELNVNALLLGDSALYLCASSLAGTNLGNTIYFGEGSWLTVV.

The chain is built from TRBV27 and TRBJ2-2; 7 nucleotides align to TRBD1. CDR1 is MNHEY, CDR2 SMNVEV, per germline (reference sequence). CDR3 length equals 14 residues. V lost 6 bases and J lost 4; bases outside the gene matches: 5. In nucleotides, the CDR3 is TGTGCCAGCAGGCACAGGGGATCCACCGGGGAGCTGTTTTTT. It specifies CASRHRGSTGELFF.

The V gene is TRBV27, the J gene TRBJ2-7; 15 nucleotides match TRBD2. The V gene end was trimmed by 2 bases and the J gene end by 5 bases; junction bases not matched to a gene: 10. The CDR3 contains 18 residues. Germline V gene lookup returns CDR1 MNHEY and CDR2 SMNVEV (reference sequence). The CDR3 spells CASSLRGTSGGIVHEQYF. The CDR3 nucleotides are TGTGCCAGCAGTTTACGGGGGACTAGCGGGGGGATAGTCCACGAGCAGTACTTC.

The chain carries TRBV11-3 and TRBJ2-2; 7 nucleotides line up with TRBD1. V was clipped by 5 bases and J by 1 base; unmatched bases: 1. The germline V gene encodes CDR1 SGHNT and CDR2 YENEEA. The CDR3 has 14 residues. CDR3 in amino acids: CASSTGVNTGELFF. The DNA for the CDR3 is TGTGCCAGCAGCACAGGGGTGAACACCGGGGAGCTGTTTTTT. The complete variable domain, with remaining parts taken from reference TRBV11-3 and TRBJ2-2, reads EAGVVQSPRYKIIEKKQPVAFWCNPISGHNTLYWYLQNLGQGPELLIRYENEEAVDDSQLPKDRFSAERLKGVDSTLKIQPAELGDSAVYLCASSTGVNTGELFFGEGSRLTVL.

Note on this clone: The germline gene is not matched at one end of the junction; a read error may be the cause. The chain has TRBV19 and TRBJ2-2; 9 bases are a match to TRBD2. CDR1 is LNHDA and CDR2 is SQIVND in the germline V gene (reference sequence). This CDR3 region has 15 residues. The CDR3, as DNA: TGTGCCAGTAGTACAGGACTAGCGAATACCGGGGAGCTGTTTTTT. It encodes CASSTGLANTGELFF.

The chain employs TRBV3-1 (or the pseudogene TRBV3-2) and TRBJ1-2, with a weak D call TRBD1 (5 bases). Germline V gene data show CDR1 as LGHDT and CDR2 as YNNKEL (reference sequence). With 3 bases removed from V and 7 bases from J, the gap between germline ends came to 18 bases. This CDR3 has 15 amino acids. The CDR3 nucleotides read TGTGCCAGCAGCCAGGGACTCACGGGCGAGGCTGGCTACACCTTC. Translation gives CASSQGLTGEAGYTF.

J is TRBJ2-2 and V is TRBV27; 11 bases match TRBD2. The V gene's germline CDR1 is MNHEY and CDR2 SMNVEV (reference sequence). The CDR3 runs 15 residues. V dropped 6 bases and J dropped 4; count of bases not matched to a gene: 4. CDR3: CASRVAGGPTGELFF. The CDR3 bases are TGTGCCAGCAGAGTAGCGGGGGGGCCCACCGGGGAGCTGTTTTTT.

This rearrangement joins TRBV7-8 to TRBJ2-1, with TRBD2 identical over 11 bases. The germline V gene encodes CDR1 SGHVS and CDR2 FQNEAQ. V dropped 1 base and J dropped 4; count of bases not matched to a gene: 21. The CDR3 is 22 amino acids. The CDR3 coding sequence is TGTGCCAGCAGCTTAGGGGGACTAGCGGTCCTCCTCGTGGCCCGAACGTACAATGAGCAGTTCTTC. Translating gives CASSLGGLAVLLVARTYNEQFF.

The chain employs TRBV6-1 and TRBJ2-1, with 8 positions matching TRBD1. The CDR3 sequence is 14 residues long. V lost 2 bases to trimming and J lost 8 bases; unmatched junction nucleotides: 5. Germline V CDR1 and CDR2: MNHNS, SASEGT. CDR3 in amino acids: CASSEMTGEDEQFF. The CDR3 nucleotides are TGTGCCAGCAGTGAAATGACAGGGGAGGATGAGCAGTTCTTC.

The rearrangement links TRBV10-3 to TRBJ2-7; perhaps TRBD1 as D (6 bases). The V and J ends lost 2 bases and 9 bases respectively, with 17 bases between them. The CDR3 loop spans 14 amino acids. Germline V CDR1 and CDR2: ENHRY, SYGVKD. The CDR3 bases are TGTGCCATCAGTGAGAGGGGGACGGATTCGGGGCAGTACTTC. Translation: CAISERGTDSGQYF.

The chain recombines TRBV5-1 with TRBJ1-2, with 8 bases fitting TRBD1. The CDR3 totals 14 residues. V shed 4 bases and J 7 bases; nucleotides not matched to a gene: 9. Germline loops: CDR1 SGHRS, CDR2 YFSETQ. CDR3 loop: CASSPGQGASGYTF. The CDR3 region has the DNA TGCGCCAGCAGCCCTGGCCAGGGGGCCTCTGGCTACACCTTC.

J is TRBJ1-6 and V is TRBV7-8, with D possibly TRBD1 on 5 matching bases. The V gene's germline CDR1 is SGHVS and CDR2 FQNEAQ. The CDR3 has 16 amino acids. V gave up 5 bases and J gave up 9 bases, with 20 bases separating them. The CDR3 here is CASSDRTLGKGSPLHF. CDR3 in DNA: TGTGCCAGCAGCGACCGGACACTGGGGAAGGGTTCACCCCTCCACTTT.